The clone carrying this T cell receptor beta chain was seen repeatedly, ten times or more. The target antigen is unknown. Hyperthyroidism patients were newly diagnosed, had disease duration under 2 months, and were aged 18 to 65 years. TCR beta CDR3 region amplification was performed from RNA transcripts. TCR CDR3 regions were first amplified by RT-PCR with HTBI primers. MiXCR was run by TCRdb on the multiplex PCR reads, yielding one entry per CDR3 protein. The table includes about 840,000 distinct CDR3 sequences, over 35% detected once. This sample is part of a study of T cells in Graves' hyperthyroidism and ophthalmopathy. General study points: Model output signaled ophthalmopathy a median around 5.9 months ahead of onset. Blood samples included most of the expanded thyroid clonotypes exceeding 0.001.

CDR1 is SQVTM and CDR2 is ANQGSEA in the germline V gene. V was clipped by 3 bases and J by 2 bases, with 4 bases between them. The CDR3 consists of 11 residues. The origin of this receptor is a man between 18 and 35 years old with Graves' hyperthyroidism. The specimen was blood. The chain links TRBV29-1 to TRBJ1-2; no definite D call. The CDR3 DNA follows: TGCAGCGTTGAGGGGAACTATGGCTACACCTTC. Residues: CSVEGNYGYTF.